This TCR beta chain was recorded in a study of T cell repertoires in cytomegalovirus infection. About the research overall: Recently identified HLA-C-restricted CMV epitopes were used, and well-studied HLA-B-restricted CMV epitopes were used as well. Findings of the study overall: HLA-C-restricted CMV-specific TCR beta clonotypes were dominant in the ex vivo response.

From the reads, TCRdb called clonotypes with MiXCR, one entry per CDR3 protein. The sample includes around 570,000 distinct CDR3 sequences, 35% to 50% of them seen just once. This clonotype was detected once. The antigen is not known. The V and J ends lost 4 bases and 0 bases, in that order; junction bases with no gene match: 14. The CDR3 is made up of 21 amino acids. The germline V gene encodes CDR1 LGHNA and CDR2 YNFKEQ. Sequences were derived from cultured PBMCs, sampled from culture after CMV antigen stimulation. The J gene is TRBJ2-3, the V gene TRBV4-2; 15 bases align to TRBD2. The sequence was obtained from a human donor in good health (CMV status not recorded). Some clones in this sample may be carry-over from other donors' samples. In DNA form, the CDR3 reads TGTGCCAGCAGCCTCCTTCCGGGACTAGCGGGGGGAGATACAAGCACAGATACGCAGTATTTT. It translates to CASSLLPGLAGGDTSTDTQYF.